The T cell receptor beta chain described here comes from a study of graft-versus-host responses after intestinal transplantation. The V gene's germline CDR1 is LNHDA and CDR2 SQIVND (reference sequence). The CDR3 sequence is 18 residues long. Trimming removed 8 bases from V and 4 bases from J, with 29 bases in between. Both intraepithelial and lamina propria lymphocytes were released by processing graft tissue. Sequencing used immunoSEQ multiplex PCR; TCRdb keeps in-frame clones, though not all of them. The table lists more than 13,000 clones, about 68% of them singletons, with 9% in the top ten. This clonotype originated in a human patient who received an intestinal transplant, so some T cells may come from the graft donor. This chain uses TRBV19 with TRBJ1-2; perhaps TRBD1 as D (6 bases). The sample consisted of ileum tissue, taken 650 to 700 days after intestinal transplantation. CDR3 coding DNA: TGTGCCAGTCAAAGGACAAGAGGCCAGGGGATAAGTCTCTATGGCTACACCTTC. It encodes CASQRTRGQGISLYGYTF.